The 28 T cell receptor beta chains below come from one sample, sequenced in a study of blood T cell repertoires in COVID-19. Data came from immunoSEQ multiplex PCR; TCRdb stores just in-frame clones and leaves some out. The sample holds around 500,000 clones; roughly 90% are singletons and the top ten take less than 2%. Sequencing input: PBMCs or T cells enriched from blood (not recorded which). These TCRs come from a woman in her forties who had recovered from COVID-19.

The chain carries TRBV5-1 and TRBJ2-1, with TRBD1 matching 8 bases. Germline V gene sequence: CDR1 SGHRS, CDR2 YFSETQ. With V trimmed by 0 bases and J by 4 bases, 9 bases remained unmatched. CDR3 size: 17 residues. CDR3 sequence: CASSLVGGTGAYNEQFF. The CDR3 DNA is TGCGCCAGCAGCTTGGTAGGAGGGACAGGAGCATACAATGAGCAGTTCTTC. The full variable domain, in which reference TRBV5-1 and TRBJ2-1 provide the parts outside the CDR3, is KAGVTQTPRYLIKTRGQQVTLSCSPISGHRSVSWYQQTPGQGLQFLFEYFSETQRNKGNFPGRFSGRQFSNSRSEMNVSTLELGDSALYLCASSLVGGTGAYNEQFFGPGTRLTVL.

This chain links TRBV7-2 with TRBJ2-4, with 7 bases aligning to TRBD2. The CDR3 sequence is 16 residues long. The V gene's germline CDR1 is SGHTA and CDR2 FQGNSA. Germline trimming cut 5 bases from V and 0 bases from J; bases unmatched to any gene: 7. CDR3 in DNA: TGTGCCAGCAGCCTAACCGGGGGGATAGCCAAAAACATTCAGTACTTC. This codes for CASSLTGGIAKNIQYF.

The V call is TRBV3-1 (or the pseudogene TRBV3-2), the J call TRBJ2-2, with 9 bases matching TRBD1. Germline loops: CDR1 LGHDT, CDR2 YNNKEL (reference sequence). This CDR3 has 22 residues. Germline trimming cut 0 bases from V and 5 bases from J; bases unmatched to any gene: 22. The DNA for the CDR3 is TGTGCCAGCAGCCAAGATCAGTCTGTGTGGCTCCCGGGACAGGGATTAACCGGGGAGCTGTTTTTT. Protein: CASSQDQSVWLPGQGLTGELFF.

CDR3 nucleotides: TGTGCCAGCAGCTTGCGACTAGCGGGAATCGACGAGCAGTACTTC. Its translation: CASSLRLAGIDEQYF. The chain couples TRBV13 to TRBJ2-7; 11 positions agree with TRBD2. V lost 3 bases to trimming and J lost 5 bases; unmatched junction nucleotides: 6. CDR3 length: 15 amino acids. CDR1 and CDR2 from the germline V gene are PRHDT and FYEKMQ (reference sequence).

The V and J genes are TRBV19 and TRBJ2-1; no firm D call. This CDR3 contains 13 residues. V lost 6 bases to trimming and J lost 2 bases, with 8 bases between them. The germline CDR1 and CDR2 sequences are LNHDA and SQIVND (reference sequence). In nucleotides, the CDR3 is TGTGCCAGTAGGGAGAGAACCTACAATGAGCAGTTCTTC. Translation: CASRERTYNEQFF.

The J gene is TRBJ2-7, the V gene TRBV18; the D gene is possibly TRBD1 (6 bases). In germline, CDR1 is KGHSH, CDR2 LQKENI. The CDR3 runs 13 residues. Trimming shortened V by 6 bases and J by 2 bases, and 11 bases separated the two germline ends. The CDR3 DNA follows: TGTGCCAGCTCTAGTCACAGGGCCTACGAGCAGTACTTC. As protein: CASSSHRAYEQYF.

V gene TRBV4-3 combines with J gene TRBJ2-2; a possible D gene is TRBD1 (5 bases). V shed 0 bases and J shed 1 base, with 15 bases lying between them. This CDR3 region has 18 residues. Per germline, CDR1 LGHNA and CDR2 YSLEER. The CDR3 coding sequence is TGCGCCAGCAGCCAAGAAAAGACAGCACCCTTGAACACCGGGGAGCTGTTTTTT. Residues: CASSQEKTAPLNTGELFF.

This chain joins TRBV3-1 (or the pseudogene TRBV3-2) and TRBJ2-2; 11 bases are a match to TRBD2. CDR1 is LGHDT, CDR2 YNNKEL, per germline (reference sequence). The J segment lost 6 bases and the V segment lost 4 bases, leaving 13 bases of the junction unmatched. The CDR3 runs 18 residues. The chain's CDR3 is CASSLLGNSGRASGELFF. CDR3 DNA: TGTGCCAGCAGCCTACTGGGGAATAGCGGGAGGGCCTCCGGGGAGCTGTTTTTT.

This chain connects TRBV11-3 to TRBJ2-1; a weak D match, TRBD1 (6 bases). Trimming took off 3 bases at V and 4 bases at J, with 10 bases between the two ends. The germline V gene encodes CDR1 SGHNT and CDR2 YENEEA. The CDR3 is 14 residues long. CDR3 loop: CASSLGHPYNEQFF. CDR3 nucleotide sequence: TGTGCCAGCAGCTTGGGACACCCGTACAATGAGCAGTTCTTC.

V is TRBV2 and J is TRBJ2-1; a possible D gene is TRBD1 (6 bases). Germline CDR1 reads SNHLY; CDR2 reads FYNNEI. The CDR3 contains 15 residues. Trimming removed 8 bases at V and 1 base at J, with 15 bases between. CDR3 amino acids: CASHRDKKSYNEQFF. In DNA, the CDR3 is TGTGCCAGCCACAGGGATAAGAAGTCCTACAATGAGCAGTTCTTC.

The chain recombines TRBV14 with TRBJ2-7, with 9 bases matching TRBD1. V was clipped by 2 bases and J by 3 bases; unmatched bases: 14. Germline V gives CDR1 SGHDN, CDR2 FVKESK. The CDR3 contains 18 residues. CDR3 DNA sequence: TGTGCCAGCAGCCAACTAAATTTCCGGGACAGGGTTGACTACGAGCAGTACTTC. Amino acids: CASSQLNFRDRVDYEQYF.

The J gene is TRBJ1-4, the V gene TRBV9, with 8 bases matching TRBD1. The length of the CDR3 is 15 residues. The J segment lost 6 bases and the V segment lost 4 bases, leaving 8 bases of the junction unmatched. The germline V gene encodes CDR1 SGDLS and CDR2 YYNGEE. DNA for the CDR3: TGTGCCAGCAGCTCACGGACAGGGTGGGATGAAAAACTGTTTTTT. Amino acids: CASSSRTGWDEKLFF. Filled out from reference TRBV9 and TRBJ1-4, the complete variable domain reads DSGVTQTPKHLITATGQRVTLRCSPRSGDLSVYWYQQSLDQGLQFLIQYYNGEERAKGNILERFSAQQFPDLHSELNLSSLELGDSALYFCASSSRTGWDEKLFFGSGTQLSVL.

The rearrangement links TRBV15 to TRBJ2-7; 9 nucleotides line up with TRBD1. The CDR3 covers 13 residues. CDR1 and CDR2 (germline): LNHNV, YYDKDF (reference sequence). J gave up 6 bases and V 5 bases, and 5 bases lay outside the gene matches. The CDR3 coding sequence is TGTGCCACCAGCCGAGGACAGGGGCGCGAGCAGTACTTC. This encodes CATSRGQGREQYF.

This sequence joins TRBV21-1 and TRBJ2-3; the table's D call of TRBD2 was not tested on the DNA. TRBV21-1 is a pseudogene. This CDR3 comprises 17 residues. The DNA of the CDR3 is TGTGCCAGCAGCAAACCCCCTCGGGTCTCAGGCACAGATACGCAGTATTTT. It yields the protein CASSKPPRVSGTDTQYF.

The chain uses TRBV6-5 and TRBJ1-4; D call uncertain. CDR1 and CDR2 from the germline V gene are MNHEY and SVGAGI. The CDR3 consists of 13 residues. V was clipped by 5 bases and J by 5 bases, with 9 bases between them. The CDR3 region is CASSPGRNEKLFF. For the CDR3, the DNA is TGTGCCAGCAGTCCTGGCAGAAATGAAAAACTGTTTTTT.

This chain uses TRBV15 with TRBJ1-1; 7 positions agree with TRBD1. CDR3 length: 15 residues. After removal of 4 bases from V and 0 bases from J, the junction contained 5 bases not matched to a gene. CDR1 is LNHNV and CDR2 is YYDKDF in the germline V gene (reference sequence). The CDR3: CATSKSQGMNTEAFF. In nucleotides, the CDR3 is TGTGCCACCAGCAAGTCACAGGGGATGAACACTGAAGCTTTCTTT.

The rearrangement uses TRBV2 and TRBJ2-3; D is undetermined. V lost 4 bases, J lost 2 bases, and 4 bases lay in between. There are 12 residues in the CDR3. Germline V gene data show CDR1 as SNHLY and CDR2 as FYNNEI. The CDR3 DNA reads TGTGCCAGCAGTGCTTCCACAGATACGCAGTATTTT. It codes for CASSASTDTQYF.

CDR3 sequence (DNA): TGTGCCAGCAGCTTAGTGCAGGGGGCCTATGAGCAGTTCTTC. Its translation: CASSLVQGAYEQFF. V gene TRBV7-2 combines with J gene TRBJ2-1, with 8 bases lining up with TRBD1. Unmatched junction bases numbered 4, after V lost 1 base and J lost 8 bases. Germline CDR1 and CDR2: SGHTA and FQGNSA. This CDR3 comprises 14 residues. Drawing the rest from reference TRBV7-2 and TRBJ2-1, the complete variable domain is GAGVSQSPSNKVTEKGKDVELRCDPISGHTALYWYRQSLGQGLEFLIYFQGNSAPDKSGLPSDRFSAERTGGSVSTLTIQRTQQEDSAVYLCASSLVQGAYEQFFGPGTRLTVL.

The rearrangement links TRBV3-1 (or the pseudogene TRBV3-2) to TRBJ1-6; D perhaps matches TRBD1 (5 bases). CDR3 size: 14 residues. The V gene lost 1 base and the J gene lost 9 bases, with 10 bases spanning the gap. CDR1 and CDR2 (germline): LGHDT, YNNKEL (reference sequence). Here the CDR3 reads CASSQGQTLSPLHF. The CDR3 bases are TGTGCCAGCAGCCAAGGACAGACCCTTTCACCCCTCCACTTT.

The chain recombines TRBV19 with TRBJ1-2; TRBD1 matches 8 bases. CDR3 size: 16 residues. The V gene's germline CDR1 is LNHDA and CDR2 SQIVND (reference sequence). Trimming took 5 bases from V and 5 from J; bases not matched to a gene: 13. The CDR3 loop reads CASSSLNRGIGYGYTF. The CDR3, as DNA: TGTGCCAGTAGTTCCCTAAACAGGGGGATCGGGTATGGCTACACCTTC.

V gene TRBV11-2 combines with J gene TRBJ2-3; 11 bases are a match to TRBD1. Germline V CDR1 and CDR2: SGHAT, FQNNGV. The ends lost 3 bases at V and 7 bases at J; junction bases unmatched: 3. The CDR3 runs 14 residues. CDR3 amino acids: CASSLGTGGNTQYF. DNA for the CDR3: TGTGCCAGCAGCTTGGGGACAGGGGGGAATACGCAGTATTTT.

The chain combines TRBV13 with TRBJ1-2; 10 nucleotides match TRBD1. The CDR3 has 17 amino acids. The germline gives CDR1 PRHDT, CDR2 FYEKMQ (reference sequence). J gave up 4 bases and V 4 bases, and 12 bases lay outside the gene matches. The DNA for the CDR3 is TGTGCCAGCAGCTCAACGACAGGGGGCGTTAGGGTCTATGGCTACACCTTC. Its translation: CASSSTTGGVRVYGYTF.

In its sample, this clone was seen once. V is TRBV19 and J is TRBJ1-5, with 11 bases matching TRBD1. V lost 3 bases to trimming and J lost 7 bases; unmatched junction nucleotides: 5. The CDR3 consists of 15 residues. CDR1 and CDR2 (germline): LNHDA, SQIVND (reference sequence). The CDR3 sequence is CASSIWGQGEQPQHF. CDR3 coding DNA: TGTGCCAGTAGTATCTGGGGACAGGGGGAACAGCCCCAGCATTTT. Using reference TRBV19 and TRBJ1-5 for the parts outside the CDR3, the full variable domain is DGGITQSPKYLFRKEGQNVTLSCEQNLNHDAMYWYRQDPGQGLRLIYYSQIVNDFQKGDIAEGYSVSREKKESFPLTVTSAQKNPTAFYLCASSIWGQGEQPQHFGDGTRLSIL.

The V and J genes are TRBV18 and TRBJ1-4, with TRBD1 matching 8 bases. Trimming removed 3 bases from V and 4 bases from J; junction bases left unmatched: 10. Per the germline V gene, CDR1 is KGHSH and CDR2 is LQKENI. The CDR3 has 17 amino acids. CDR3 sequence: CASSPQGAQQDNEKLFF. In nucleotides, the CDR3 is TGTGCCAGCTCACCCCAGGGGGCGCAACAAGATAATGAAAAACTGTTTTTT.

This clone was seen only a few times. The CDR3 DNA reads TGTGCCAGCAGCCAAGATGGAAGGACAGGGTTTAATGAAAAACTGTTTTTT. It specifies CASSQDGRTGFNEKLFF. The V gene is TRBV3-1 (or the pseudogene TRBV3-2), the J gene TRBJ1-4, with 8 bases fitting TRBD1. Looked up from germline, CDR1 is LGHDT and CDR2 is YNNKEL (reference sequence). V lost 0 bases, J lost 4 bases, and 7 bases stayed unmatched. The CDR3 is 17 residues long.

CDR3 in DNA: TGTGCCAGCAGCACAGGGGCACTGAACACTGAAGCTTTCTTT. Protein product: CASSTGALNTEAFF. V and J are TRBV5-4 and TRBJ1-1, with 7 bases fitting TRBD1. J gave up 0 bases and V 4 bases, and 3 bases lay outside the gene matches. CDR1 is SGHNT, CDR2 YYREEE, per germline (reference sequence). This CDR3 contains 14 residues. Complete variable domain (other parts from reference TRBV5-4 and TRBJ1-1): ETGVTQSPTHLIKTRGQQVTLRCSSQSGHNTVSWYQQALGQGPQFIFQYYREEENGRGNFPPRFSGLQFPNYSSELNVNALELDDSALYLCASSTGALNTEAFFGQGTRLTVV.

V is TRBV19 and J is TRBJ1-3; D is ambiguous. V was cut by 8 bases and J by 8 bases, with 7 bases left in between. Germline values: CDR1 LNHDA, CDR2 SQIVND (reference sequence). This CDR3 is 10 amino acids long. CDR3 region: CASSQDTIYF. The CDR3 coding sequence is TGTGCCAGTTCTCAGGACACCATATATTTT.

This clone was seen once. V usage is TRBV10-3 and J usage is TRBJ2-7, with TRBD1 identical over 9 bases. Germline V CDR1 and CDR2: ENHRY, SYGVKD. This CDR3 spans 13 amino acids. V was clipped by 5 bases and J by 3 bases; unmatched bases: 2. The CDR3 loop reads CAISTGQGYEQYF. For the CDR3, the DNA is TGTGCCATCAGTACGGGACAGGGCTACGAGCAGTACTTC.